The T cell receptor beta chain under discussion was sequenced for a study of vaccination and CD4 T cells after COVID-19. Turning to the study itself: The authors used overlapping spike peptides from SARS-CoV-2, HCoV-NL63, HCoV-OC43 and HCoV-229E to stimulate cells.

Treatment denoted: roughly 11-day PBMC culture with coronavirus spike peptide pools or control peptides (ViraFEST assay). After 10 days of culture, CD4+ T cells were negatively selected. The length of the CDR3 is 16 residues. The Oncomine TCR Beta short-read assay sequenced DNA from cultured CD4+ T cells. Investigators isolated genomic DNA from cultured CD4+ T cells. From the PCR reads, TCRdb called clonotypes with MiXCR, one entry per CDR3 protein. The data show about 9,600 distinct CDR3 sequences, with 25% to 35% seen just once and roughly a tenth held by the top ten. The sample holds a few counts of this clonotype. Its antigen is still unknown.

The sequenced sample was CD4+ T cells from blood, cultured in vitro, obtained after SARS-CoV-2 vaccination. The sequence was collected from a human donor who had recovered from COVID-19. The rearrangement joins TRBV21-1 to TRBJ2-7; the table gives TRBD1 as D, unverified against the DNA. TRBV21-1 constitutes a pseudogene. CDR3 residues: CASSNRPGPRTNDFYF. The CDR3 DNA is TGTGCCAGCAGCAACAGGCCCGGACCCCGAACTAACGATTTTTACTTC.